A single sample is the source of the 26 T cell receptor beta chains below, sequenced in a study of blood T cell repertoires in COVID-19. The protocol was immunoSEQ multiplex PCR, while the TCRdb copy is restricted to in-frame clones and leaves out a portion. Of 130,000 or so clones listed, roughly four fifths are singletons. The sequencing sample was made of PBMCs or T cells enriched from blood (not recorded which). The receptors were gathered from a man younger than 45 who had recovered from COVID-19.

The rearrangement links TRBV11-2 to TRBJ1-6; D is possibly TRBD1 (6 bases). The CDR3 has 14 residues. CDR1 is SGHAT and CDR2 is FQNNGV in the germline V gene. Trimming stripped 6 bases from V and 6 bases from J, with 12 bases between. The CDR3 nucleotides are TGTGCCAGCAGTTTCCCAGGGGTTAATTCACCCCTCCACTTT. It specifies CASSFPGVNSPLHF.

This chain connects TRBV3-1 (or the pseudogene TRBV3-2) to TRBJ2-5, with D possibly TRBD2 on 6 matching bases. Germline CDR1 is LGHDT and CDR2 is YNNKEL (reference sequence). The length of the CDR3 is 16 residues. V was shortened by 4 bases and J by 2 bases, with 17 bases between the two germline ends. In DNA form, the CDR3 reads TGTGCCAGCAGCCCCCCTTACGGAGGGGATCAAGAGACCCAGTACTTC. This gives the protein CASSPPYGGDQETQYF.

The chain combines TRBV5-1 with TRBJ2-3; no clear D. With 5 bases removed from V and 3 bases from J, the gap between germline ends came to 4 bases. The CDR3 contains 11 residues. Germline V CDR1 and CDR2: SGHRS, YFSETQ. The chain's CDR3 is CASRETDTQYF. Here the CDR3 DNA reads TGCGCCAGCAGGGAGACAGATACGCAGTATTTT.

The rearrangement joins TRBV5-1 to TRBJ1-5; weak D call: TRBD1 (6 bases). Trimming took 4 bases from V and 7 from J, leaving 15 bases between them. The germline V gene encodes CDR1 SGHRS and CDR2 YFSETQ. This CDR3 spans 14 amino acids. CDR3 loop: CASSSGGGGQPQHF. CDR3 sequence (DNA): TGCGCCAGCAGCAGCGGGGGAGGGGGACAGCCCCAGCATTTT.

This sequence joins TRBV4-1 and TRBJ2-2, with 9 bases matching TRBD1. With V trimmed by 4 bases and J by 2 bases, 2 bases remained unmatched. Germline V lookup: CDR1 MGHRA, CDR2 YSYEKL. CDR3 length equals 15 residues. The chain's CDR3 is CASSLDRGNTGELFF. CDR3 in DNA: TGCGCCAGCAGCCTGGACAGGGGTAACACCGGGGAGCTGTTTTTT.

CDR3 in amino acids: CASSGAPGSETQYF. CDR3 in DNA: TGTGCCAGCAGTGGGGCACCGGGGTCAGAGACCCAGTACTTC. The chain joins TRBV2 to TRBJ2-5, with a possible D match to TRBD2 (5 bases). This CDR3 contains 14 residues. CDR1 is SNHLY, CDR2 FYNNEI, per germline. V shed 4 bases and J shed 4 bases, with 13 bases lying between them. Combining the CDR3 with reference TRBV2 and TRBJ2-5 gives the whole variable domain EPEVTQTPSHQVTQMGQEVILRCVPISNHLYFYWYRQILGQKVEFLVSFYNNEISEKSEIFDDQFSVERPDGSNFTLKIRSTKLEDSAMYFCASSGAPGSETQYFGPGTRLLVL.

The gene calls are TRBV13 and TRBJ2-7; 8 nucleotides line up with TRBD2. V trimming: 4 bases; J trimming: 2 bases; junction bases outside the gene matches: 7. Per germline, CDR1 PRHDT and CDR2 FYEKMQ (reference sequence). CDR3 length equals 15 residues. The CDR3 nucleotides read TGTGCCAGCAGCTCGCCCGGGACTAGGGCCTACGAGCAGTACTTC. It specifies CASSSPGTRAYEQYF.

This rearrangement joins TRBV6-5 to TRBJ2-1, with 7 bases that match TRBD1. CDR3 length: 15 amino acids. The V and J ends lost 0 bases and 4 bases, in that order; junction bases with no gene match: 3. Germline V gives CDR1 MNHEY, CDR2 SVGAGI. The CDR3, as DNA: TGTGCCAGCAGTTACTCGAGGGGACAGTACAATGAGCAGTTCTTC. Amino acids: CASSYSRGQYNEQFF.

The rearrangement links TRBV24-1 to TRBJ2-3, with D possibly TRBD1 on 7 matching bases. The germline gives CDR1 KGHDR, CDR2 SFDVKD. CDR3 length equals 15 residues. V gave up 3 bases and J gave up 7 bases, with 16 bases separating them. The CDR3 DNA sequence: TGTGCCACCAGTGATCCCAGGGGGAGGCCGAATACGCAGTATTTT. This translates into CATSDPRGRPNTQYF.

This clone was counted only a few times. The chain links TRBV6-2 or TRBV6-3 to TRBJ1-6; no clear D gene. Germline CDR1 MNHEY, CDR2 SVGEGT. The V gene lost 2 bases and the J gene lost 7 bases, with 12 bases spanning the gap. This CDR3 is 15 amino acids long. The CDR3 is CASSYEEVLNSPLHF. CDR3 sequence (DNA): TGTGCCAGCAGTTACGAAGAGGTTCTAAATTCACCCCTCCACTTT.

This chain connects TRBV7-8 to TRBJ1-4, with TRBD1 identical over 9 bases. Germline V CDR1 and CDR2: SGHVS, FQNEAQ. Unmatched junction bases numbered 3, after V lost 0 bases and J lost 7 bases. The CDR3 contains 15 residues. The CDR3 DNA sequence: TGTGCCAGCAGCTTAGCCGGGACAGGGAGTGAAAAACTGTTTTTT. It encodes CASSLAGTGSEKLFF. The variable domain in full, with the rest retrieved from reference TRBV7-8 and TRBJ1-4, is GAGVSQSPRYKVAKRGQDVALRCDPISGHVSLFWYQQALGQGPEFLTYFQNEAQLDKSGLPSDRFFAERPEGSVSTLKIQRTQQEDSAVYLCASSLAGTGSEKLFFGSGTQLSVL.

This rearrangement joins TRBV19 to TRBJ2-2; 11 bases agree with TRBD1. Germline V gives CDR1 LNHDA, CDR2 SQIVND (reference sequence). The CDR3 has 14 residues. V shed 8 bases, J shed 6 bases, and the junction held 5 bases outside the gene matches. The CDR3 sequence: CASGGTGGPGELFF. CDR3 nucleotides: TGTGCCAGTGGAGGGACAGGGGGACCCGGGGAGCTGTTTTTT.

The CDR3, as DNA: TGTGCTAGTGGTCGGGACAGGCGCCGGGATGGCTACACCTTC. Amino acids: CASGRDRRRDGYTF. This sequence joins TRBV12-5 and TRBJ1-2; 8 positions match TRBD1. From germline, CDR1 is LGHNT and CDR2 FRNRAP. V dropped 5 bases and J dropped 6; count of bases not matched to a gene: 8. The CDR3 consists of 14 residues.

This clone was observed once. The rearrangement joins TRBV27 to TRBJ1-2; 9 nucleotides align to TRBD1. The V gene end was trimmed by 8 bases and the J gene end by 2 bases; junction bases not matched to a gene: 3. The CDR3 length is 13 residues. Per germline, CDR1 MNHEY and CDR2 SMNVEV (reference sequence). The DNA for the CDR3 is TGTGCCAGCCGGGACAGGGTGAACTATGGCTACACCTTC. This encodes CASRDRVNYGYTF.

CDR3 in amino acids: CASSRGTGNNSPLHF. The CDR3 DNA reads as TGTGCCAGCAGCCGCGGGACGGGGAATAATTCACCCCTCCACTTT. The gene calls are TRBV3-1 (or the pseudogene TRBV3-2) and TRBJ1-6; TRBD1 is a possible D gene (5 bases). Germline V CDR1 and CDR2: LGHDT, YNNKEL (reference sequence). CDR3 length: 15 residues. Trimming pared 4 bases from V and 5 bases from J, leaving 12 bases between.

This chain joins TRBV11-2 and TRBJ2-7, with D uncertain. Germline CDR1 SGHAT, CDR2 FQNNGV. V gave up 3 bases and J gave up 0 bases, with 9 bases separating them. This CDR3 has 14 amino acids. Here the CDR3 DNA reads TGTGCCAGCAGCTTTGAGCCTAGCTCCTACGAGCAGTACTTC. Translated: CASSFEPSSYEQYF.

The rearrangement uses TRBV2 and TRBJ2-7; 7 nucleotides agree with TRBD1. The junction had 10 bases not matched to a gene; V was cut back by 9 bases and J by 2 bases. The germline V gene has CDR1 SNHLY and CDR2 FYNNEI. The CDR3 has 14 amino acids. The CDR3 nucleotides are TGTGCCAGTCGGCGGTGGGACAGAGCCTACGAGCAGTACTTC. Translated: CASRRWDRAYEQYF.

The chain joins TRBV2 to TRBJ2-3; D might be TRBD2 (5 bases). The CDR3 spans 13 residues. Germline-derived CDR1 and CDR2 are SNHLY and FYNNEI. The V end lost 6 bases, the J end lost 9 bases, and 16 bases lay between the germline ends. CDR3 nucleotide sequence: TGTGCCAGCAGCACGGGGTCCTCAACAACGCAGTATTTT. It specifies CASSTGSSTTQYF.

The V call is TRBV3-1 (or the pseudogene TRBV3-2), the J call TRBJ2-7; D ambiguous. The germline V gene has CDR1 LGHDT and CDR2 YNNKEL (reference sequence). This CDR3 contains 12 residues. Trimming cost V 0 bases and J 7 bases, with 7 bases left between them. In DNA form, the CDR3 reads TGTGCCAGCAGCCAAGATCGAGAAGAGCAGTACTTC. This encodes CASSQDREEQYF.

The chain couples TRBV19 to TRBJ1-2; TRBD1 agrees at 7 bases. The CDR3 runs to 13 residues. Germline CDR1 and CDR2: LNHDA and SQIVND (reference sequence). V lost 8 bases and J lost 2; bases outside the gene matches: 5. CDR3 DNA sequence: TGTGCCAGTCGGAACAGGGGCAACTATGGCTACACCTTC. Translating it yields CASRNRGNYGYTF.

V gene TRBV9 combines with J gene TRBJ2-5; 9 nucleotides line up with TRBD1. The CDR3 runs to 14 residues. Looked up from germline, CDR1 is SGDLS and CDR2 is YYNGEE. The V gene end was trimmed by 0 bases and the J gene end by 4 bases; junction bases not matched to a gene: 1. CDR3 in DNA: TGTGCCAGCAGCGTAGTGGGACAGGGAGAGACCCAGTACTTC. Its translation: CASSVVGQGETQYF. The full variable domain, completed using reference TRBV9 and TRBJ2-5, is DSGVTQTPKHLITATGQRVTLRCSPRSGDLSVYWYQQSLDQGLQFLIQYYNGEERAKGNILERFSAQQFPDLHSELNLSSLELGDSALYFCASSVVGQGETQYFGPGTRLLVL.

This chain connects TRBV12-3 or TRBV12-4 to TRBJ1-1; the D is unclear. This CDR3 comprises 13 residues. V gave up 3 bases and J gave up 5 bases, with 10 bases separating them. In DNA, the CDR3 is TGTGCCAGCAGTTTTTTCCCAGATACTGAAGCTTTCTTT. Amino acid sequence: CASSFFPDTEAFF.

This chain links TRBV11-2 with TRBJ2-1; TRBD2 aligns across 11 bases. V lost 6 bases, J lost 5 bases, and 3 bases stayed unmatched. This CDR3 contains 14 residues. Per the germline V gene, CDR1 is SGHAT and CDR2 is FQNNGV. The CDR3 DNA reads as TGTGCCAGCAGTTTTAGCGGGAGGGACAATGAGCAGTTCTTC. Residues: CASSFSGRDNEQFF.

The chain links TRBV4-1 to TRBJ2-3; TRBD1 aligns across 9 bases. Germline CDR1 is MGHRA and CDR2 is YSYEKL. The CDR3 is 16 residues long. Trimming cost V 3 bases and J 10 bases; bases outside gene matches: 14. The CDR3 protein is CASSHREGDRDRAQYF. The CDR3 DNA sequence: TGCGCCAGCAGCCATAGAGAGGGGGACAGGGATCGTGCGCAGTATTTT.

V usage is TRBV5-1 and J usage is TRBJ2-5; 7 nucleotides line up with TRBD1. Trimming removed 4 bases from V and 2 bases from J; junction bases left unmatched: 11. The CDR3 consists of 16 residues. Germline V gene data show CDR1 as SGHRS and CDR2 as YFSETQ. The CDR3 nucleotides read TGCGCCAGCAGCGAGGGGGCAGGGTCGGAGCAAGAGACCCAGTACTTC. It encodes CASSEGAGSEQETQYF.

The CDR3 reads CASSGGGSSYNEQFF. CDR3 nucleotides: TGCGCCAGCAGTGGTGGCGGGAGCTCCTACAATGAGCAGTTCTTC. The chain links TRBV10-1 to TRBJ2-1; 7 bases align to TRBD2. With V trimmed by 4 bases and J by 0 bases, 3 bases remained unmatched. Germline CDR1 WNHNN, CDR2 SYGVQD (reference sequence). This CDR3 is 15 amino acids long.